The 17 T cell receptor beta chains below all came from one sample that was sequenced in a study of cytomegalovirus exposure and HLA in healthy donors (dated by TCRdb to about 2017). Receptor amplification or capture employed the immunoSEQ multiplex PCR assay. A mixture of 60 forward primers for TCR Vbeta segments and 13 reverse primers for TCR Jbeta segments was used in the multiplex PCR. Not all clones reach the TCRdb copy of this immuneACCESS table, which keeps in-frame sequences only. Checked studies attribute under half of the gap to unresolved V genes and leave the rest unexplained. The sample records 100,000 to 150,000 clones, 8.5% to 10% of which are singletons. Around 5.5% of the sample comes from the top ten. The sequenced material came from PBMCs. The receptors derive from a man in his forties in good health and CMV-seronegative.

This clone has a handful of counts. The chain carries TRBV28 and TRBJ1-1, with D unclear. The CDR3 length is 13 residues. Germline assignment: CDR1 MDHEN and CDR2 SYDVKM. Trimming stripped 1 base from V and 1 base from J, with 4 bases between. The DNA for the CDR3 is TGTGCCAGCAGTTTATACAGGAACACTGAAGCTTTCTTT. Residues: CASSLYRNTEAFF.

V is TRBV5-4 and J is TRBJ2-6, with a weak D call TRBD1 (5 bases). The germline gives CDR1 SGHNT, CDR2 YYREEE (reference sequence). This CDR3 comprises 16 residues. Trimming cost V 0 bases and J 0 bases, with 7 bases left between them. CDR3 protein: CASSLVGPSGANVLTF. DNA for the CDR3: TGTGCCAGCAGCTTGGTGGGGCCCTCTGGGGCCAACGTCCTGACTTTC.

Only a few counts were recorded for this clone. V and J are TRBV4-2 and TRBJ2-3, with D hard to call. The CDR3 has 12 amino acids. Trimming pared 4 bases from V and 4 bases from J, leaving 6 bases between. Germline values: CDR1 LGHNA, CDR2 YNFKEQ. The DNA for the CDR3 is TGTGCCAGCAGCCCCTTCTCAGATACGCAGTATTTT. It specifies CASSPFSDTQYF.

The chain has TRBV6-1 and TRBJ2-1; D is unclear. Germline V lookup: CDR1 MNHNS, CDR2 SASEGT. CDR3 length: 11 amino acids. The germline V and J ends were trimmed by 9 bases and 10 bases, with 13 bases remaining between them. CDR3 protein: CARLLPLEQFF. The CDR3, as DNA: TGTGCCAGATTACTACCCTTGGAGCAGTTCTTC.

Of note for this clone: Additional DNA sequences in this sample encode the identical CDR3. V and J are TRBV4-1 and TRBJ1-2, with D hard to call. The germline V gene encodes CDR1 MGHRA and CDR2 YSYEKL. This CDR3 is built from 12 residues. The V and J ends lost 0 bases and 6 bases respectively, with 5 bases between them. This CDR3 reads CASSQDPDGYTF. The CDR3, as DNA: TGCGCCAGCAGCCAAGATCCCGATGGCTACACCTTC.

This clone has a handful of counts. The CDR3 protein is CAWSTTANQPQHF. The CDR3 region has the DNA TGTGCCTGGAGTACTACGGCGAATCAGCCCCAGCATTTT. This chain connects TRBV30 to TRBJ1-5; D remains unclear. The V end lost 2 bases, the J end lost 4 bases, and 9 bases lay between the germline ends. Germline V lookup: CDR1 GTSNPN, CDR2 SVGIG (reference sequence). This CDR3 is 13 amino acids long.

The V gene is TRBV7-6, the J gene TRBJ2-7; TRBD2 agrees at 12 bases. Germline-derived CDR1 and CDR2 are SGHVS and FNYEAQ. J gave up 7 bases and V 1 base, and 8 bases lay outside the gene matches. The CDR3 contains 16 residues. The CDR3 region is CASSLGLAGGPREQYF. The CDR3 region has the DNA TGTGCCAGCAGCTTAGGTCTAGCGGGGGGGCCGAGGGAGCAGTACTTC. The whole variable domain, filled in from reference TRBV7-6 and TRBJ2-7, reads GAGVSQSPRYKVTKRGQDVALRCDPISGHVSLYWYRQALGQGPEFLTYFNYEAQQDKSGLPNDRFSAERPEGSISTLTIQRTEQRDSAMYRCASSLGLAGGPREQYFGPGTRLTVT.

V is TRBV6-1 and J is TRBJ1-5; no clear D gene. The CDR3 is made up of 14 amino acids. The V end lost 8 bases, the J end lost 0 bases, and 11 bases lay between the germline ends. Germline-derived CDR1 and CDR2 are MNHNS and SASEGT. CDR3 coding DNA: TGTGCCAGCGTCGTTCAGGATAGCAATCAGCCCCAGCATTTT. Its translation: CASVVQDSNQPQHF.

This clone has more than one count but fewer than ten. This chain joins TRBV5-5 and TRBJ1-1; D perhaps matches TRBD1 (6 bases). The germline CDR1 and CDR2 sequences are SGHKS and YYEKEE (reference sequence). The CDR3 length is 15 residues. Trimming pared 4 bases from V and 3 bases from J, leaving 16 bases between. The CDR3 loop is CASSPLGGQDTEAFF. CDR3 bases: TGTGCCAGCAGCCCACTAGGGGGTCAGGACACTGAAGCTTTCTTT.

The table lists this clone with a few counts. The rearrangement uses TRBV29-1 and TRBJ1-3; D is undetermined. Germline values: CDR1 SQVTM, CDR2 ANQGSEA. The CDR3 length is 11 residues. Deletions cut 2 bases from V and 4 bases from J, with 3 bases between. The CDR3 sequence: CSVESGNTIYF. The DNA for the CDR3 is TGCAGCGTTGAAAGCGGAAACACCATATATTTT.

The genes are TRBV5-1 and TRBJ1-5, with 7 bases lining up with TRBD1. J gave up 5 bases and V 4 bases, and 9 bases lay outside the gene matches. CDR1 is SGHRS, CDR2 YFSETQ, per germline. This CDR3 spans 15 amino acids. The CDR3 loop reads CASSRSGGGDQPQHF. In DNA, the CDR3 is TGCGCCAGCAGCCGGTCAGGGGGTGGGGATCAGCCCCAGCATTTT.

The chain carries TRBV5-1 and TRBJ2-7; 8 bases map to TRBD1. The germline CDR1 and CDR2 sequences are SGHRS and YFSETQ. The CDR3 runs to 13 residues. J was trimmed by 0 bases and V by 5 bases; bases with no gene match: 1. The CDR3 sequence is CASRGTGSYEQYF. In DNA, the CDR3 is TGCGCCAGCAGGGGGACAGGCTCCTACGAGCAGTACTTC.

This rearrangement joins TRBV9 to TRBJ1-3, with a weak D call TRBD1 (5 bases). The CDR3 sequence is 15 residues long. V lost 2 bases to trimming and J lost 0 bases, with 9 bases between them. Germline CDR1 is SGDLS and CDR2 is YYNGEE. For the CDR3, the DNA is TGTGCCAGCAGCGTGGACATTAGCTCTGGAAACACCATATATTTT. This sequence encodes CASSVDISSGNTIYF.

This clone was seen a few times. The chain uses TRBV28 and TRBJ1-1, with TRBD1 as a possible D gene (5 bases). This CDR3 region has 12 residues. The V gene's germline CDR1 is MDHEN and CDR2 SYDVKM. V was clipped by 4 bases and J by 5 bases, with 8 bases between them. The CDR3 is CASSSGGTEAFF. CDR3 sequence (DNA): TGTGCCAGCAGTTCCGGGGGGACTGAAGCTTTCTTT.

A note on this clone: Other DNA sequences in this sample translate to the same CDR3. V and J are TRBV13 and TRBJ2-7, with a possible D match to TRBD1 (5 bases). Germline lookup yields CDR1 PRHDT and CDR2 FYEKMQ (reference sequence). There are 16 residues in the CDR3. V lost 5 bases to trimming and J lost 0 bases, with 17 bases between them. CDR3 in DNA: TGTGCCAGCAGCGGAATTCAGGGAACACTCTCCTACGAGCAGTACTTC. Amino acids: CASSGIQGTLSYEQYF.

This clone was seen a few times. The V and J genes are TRBV19 and TRBJ1-2; 10 bases agree with TRBD1. The germline gives CDR1 LNHDA, CDR2 SQIVND (reference sequence). The CDR3 is 19 amino acids. The junction had 13 bases not matched to a gene; V was cut back by 0 bases and J by 3 bases. CDR3 protein: CASSIDQRQGATRDYGYTF. The CDR3 region has the DNA TGTGCCAGTAGTATAGATCAGAGACAGGGGGCGACGCGGGACTATGGCTACACCTTC.

The chain employs TRBV7-6 and TRBJ1-1; 11 nucleotides agree with TRBD1. The CDR3 sequence is 16 residues long. From germline, CDR1 is SGHVS and CDR2 FNYEAQ. V was clipped by 1 base and J by 4 bases; unmatched bases: 5. CDR3 sequence reads: CASSLGTGGWGTEAFF. DNA of the CDR3: TGTGCCAGCAGCTTAGGGACAGGGGGCTGGGGCACTGAAGCTTTCTTT. Full variable domain (rest looked up from reference TRBV7-6 and TRBJ1-1): GAGVSQSPRYKVTKRGQDVALRCDPISGHVSLYWYRQALGQGPEFLTYFNYEAQQDKSGLPNDRFSAERPEGSISTLTIQRTEQRDSAMYRCASSLGTGGWGTEAFFGQGTRLTVV.